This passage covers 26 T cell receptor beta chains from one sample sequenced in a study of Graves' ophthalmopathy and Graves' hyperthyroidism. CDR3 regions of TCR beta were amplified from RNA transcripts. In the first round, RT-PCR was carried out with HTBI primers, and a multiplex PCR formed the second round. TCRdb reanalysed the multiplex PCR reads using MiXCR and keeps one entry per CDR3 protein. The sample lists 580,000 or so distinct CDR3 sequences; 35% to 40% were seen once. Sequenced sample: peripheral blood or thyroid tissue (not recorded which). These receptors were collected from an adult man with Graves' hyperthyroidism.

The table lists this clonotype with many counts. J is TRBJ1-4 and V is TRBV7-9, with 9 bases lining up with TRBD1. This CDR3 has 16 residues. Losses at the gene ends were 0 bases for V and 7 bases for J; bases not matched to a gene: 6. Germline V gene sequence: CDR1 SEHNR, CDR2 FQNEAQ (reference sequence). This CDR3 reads CASSLAAETGGEKLFF. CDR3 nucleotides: TGTGCCAGCAGCTTAGCAGCCGAGACAGGGGGTGAAAAACTGTTTTTT.

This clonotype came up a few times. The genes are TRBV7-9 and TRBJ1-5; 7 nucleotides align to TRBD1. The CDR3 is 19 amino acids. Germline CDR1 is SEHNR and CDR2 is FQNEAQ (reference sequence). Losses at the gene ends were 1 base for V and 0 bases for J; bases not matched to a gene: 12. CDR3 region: CASSLVLGTEKYSNQPQHF. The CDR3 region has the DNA TGTGCCAGCAGCTTAGTCCTCGGGACAGAAAAGTATAGCAATCAGCCCCAGCATTTT.

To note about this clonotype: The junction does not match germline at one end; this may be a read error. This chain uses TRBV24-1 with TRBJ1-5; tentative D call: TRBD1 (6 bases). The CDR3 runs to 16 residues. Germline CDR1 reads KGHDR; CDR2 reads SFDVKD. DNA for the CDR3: TGTGCCACCAGTGATTCTAAGCGGGGGGGCAGGGATACGCAGCATTTC. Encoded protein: CATSDSKRGGRDTQHF.

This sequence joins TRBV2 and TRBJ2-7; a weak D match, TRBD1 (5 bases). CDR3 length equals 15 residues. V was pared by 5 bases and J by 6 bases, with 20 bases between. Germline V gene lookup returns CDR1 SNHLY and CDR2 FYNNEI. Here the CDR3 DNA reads TGTGCCAGCAGTTACCCGCAGGGTCATTTTCCCGAGCAGTACTTC. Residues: CASSYPQGHFPEQYF. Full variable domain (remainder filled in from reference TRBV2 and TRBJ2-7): EPEVTQTPSHQVTQMGQEVILRCVPISNHLYFYWYRQILGQKVEFLVSFYNNEISEKSEIFDDQFSVERPDGSNFTLKIRSTKLEDSAMYFCASSYPQGHFPEQYFGPGTRLTVT.

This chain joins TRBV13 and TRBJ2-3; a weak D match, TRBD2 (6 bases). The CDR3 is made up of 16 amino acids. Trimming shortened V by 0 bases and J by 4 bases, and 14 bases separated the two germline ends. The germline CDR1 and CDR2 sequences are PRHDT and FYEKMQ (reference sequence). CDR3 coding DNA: TGTGCCAGCAGCTTAGGCCCAGGGAGGAACGCAGATACGCAGTATTTT. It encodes CASSLGPGRNADTQYF.

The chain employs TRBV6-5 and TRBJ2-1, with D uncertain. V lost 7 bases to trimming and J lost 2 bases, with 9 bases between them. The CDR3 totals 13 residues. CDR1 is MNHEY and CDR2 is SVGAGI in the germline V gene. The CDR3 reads CASTPAPYNEQFF. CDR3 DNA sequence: TGTGCCAGCACTCCCGCTCCCTACAATGAGCAGTTCTTC.

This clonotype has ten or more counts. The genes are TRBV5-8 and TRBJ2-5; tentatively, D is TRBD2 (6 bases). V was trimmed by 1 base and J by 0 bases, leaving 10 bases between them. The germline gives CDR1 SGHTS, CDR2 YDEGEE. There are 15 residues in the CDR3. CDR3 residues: CASSLLGGNQETQYF. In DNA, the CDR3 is TGTGCCAGCAGCTTGTTGGGAGGCAACCAAGAGACCCAGTACTTC.

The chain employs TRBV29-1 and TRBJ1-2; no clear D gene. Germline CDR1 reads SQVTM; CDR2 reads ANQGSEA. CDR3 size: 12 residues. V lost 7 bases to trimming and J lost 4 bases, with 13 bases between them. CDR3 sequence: CSAAGGIYGYTF. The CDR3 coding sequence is TGCAGCGCGGCTGGAGGGATCTATGGCTACACCTTC.

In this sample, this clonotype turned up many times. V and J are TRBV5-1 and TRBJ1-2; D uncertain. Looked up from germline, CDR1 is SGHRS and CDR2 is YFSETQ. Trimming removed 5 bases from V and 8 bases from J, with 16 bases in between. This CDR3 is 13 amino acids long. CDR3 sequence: CASRPDRVEGYTF. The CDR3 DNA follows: TGCGCCAGCAGACCGGACCGCGTGGAAGGCTACACCTTC. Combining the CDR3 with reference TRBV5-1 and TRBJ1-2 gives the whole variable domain KAGVTQTPRYLIKTRGQQVTLSCSPISGHRSVSWYQQTPGQGLQFLFEYFSETQRNKGNFPGRFSGRQFSNSRSEMNVSTLELGDSALYLCASRPDRVEGYTFGSGTRLTVV.

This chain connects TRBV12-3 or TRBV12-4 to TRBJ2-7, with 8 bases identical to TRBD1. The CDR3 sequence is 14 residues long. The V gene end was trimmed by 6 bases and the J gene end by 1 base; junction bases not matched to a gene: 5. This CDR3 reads CASRQRQGSYEQYF. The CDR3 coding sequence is TGTGCCAGCAGACAAAGACAGGGGTCCTACGAGCAGTACTTC.

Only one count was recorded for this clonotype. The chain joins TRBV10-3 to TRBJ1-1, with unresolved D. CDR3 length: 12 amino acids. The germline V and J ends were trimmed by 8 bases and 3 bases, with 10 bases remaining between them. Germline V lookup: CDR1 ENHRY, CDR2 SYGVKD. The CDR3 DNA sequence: TGTGCCATCGAGGCGGGGTACACTGAAGCTTTCTTT. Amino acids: CAIEAGYTEAFF.

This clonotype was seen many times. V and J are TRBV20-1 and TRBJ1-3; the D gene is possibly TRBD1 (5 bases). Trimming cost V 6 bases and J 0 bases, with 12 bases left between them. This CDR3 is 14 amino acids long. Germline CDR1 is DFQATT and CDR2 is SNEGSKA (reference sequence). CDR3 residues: CSASATVSGNTIYF. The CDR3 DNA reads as TGCAGTGCCAGTGCGACAGTCTCTGGAAACACCATATATTTT.

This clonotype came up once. CDR3 sequence: CASRRAGAGGELFF. CDR3 nucleotides: TGTGCCAGCAGGCGGGCGGGGGCGGGCGGGGAGCTGTTTTTT. This chain joins TRBV10-3 and TRBJ2-2; a weak D match, TRBD2 (7 bases). Germline lookup yields CDR1 ENHRY and CDR2 SYGVKD. The CDR3 has 14 residues. The V and J ends lost 10 bases and 7 bases respectively, with 19 bases between them.

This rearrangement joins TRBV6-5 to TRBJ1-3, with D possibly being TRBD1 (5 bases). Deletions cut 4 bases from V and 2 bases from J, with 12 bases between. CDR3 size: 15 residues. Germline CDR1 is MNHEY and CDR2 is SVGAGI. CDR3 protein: CASSLEGSAGNTIYF. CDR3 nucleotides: TGTGCCAGCAGTTTGGAGGGGAGCGCTGGAAACACCATATATTTT.

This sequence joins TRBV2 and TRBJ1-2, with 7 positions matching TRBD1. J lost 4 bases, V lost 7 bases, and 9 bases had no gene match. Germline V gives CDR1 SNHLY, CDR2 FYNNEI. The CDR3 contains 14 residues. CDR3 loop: CASKGTAGIYGYTF. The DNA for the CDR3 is TGTGCCAGCAAAGGGACAGCTGGGATCTATGGCTACACCTTC.

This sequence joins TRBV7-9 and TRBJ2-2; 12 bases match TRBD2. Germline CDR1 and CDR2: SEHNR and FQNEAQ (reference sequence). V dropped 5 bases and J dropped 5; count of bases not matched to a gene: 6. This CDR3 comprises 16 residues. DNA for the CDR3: TGTGCCAGCAGCCTAACGGGACTAGCGGGTACCGGGGAGCTGTTTTTT. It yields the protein CASSLTGLAGTGELFF.

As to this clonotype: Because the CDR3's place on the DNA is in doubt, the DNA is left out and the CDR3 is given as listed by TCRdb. The CDR3 loop reads CASSIVAGVDHEQYFGPGGELFF. The chain employs TRBV19 and TRBJ2-2; the table's D call, TRBD2, has no DNA check behind it. Inclusive of both ends, the CDR3 amounts to 23 amino acids. CDR1 LNHDA and CDR2 SQIVND come from the germline V gene (reference sequence).

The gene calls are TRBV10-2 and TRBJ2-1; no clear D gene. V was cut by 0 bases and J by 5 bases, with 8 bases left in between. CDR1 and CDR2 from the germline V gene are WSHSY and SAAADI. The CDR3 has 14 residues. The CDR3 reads CASSESGSDNEQFF. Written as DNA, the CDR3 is TGCGCCAGCAGTGAGTCGGGGTCCGACAATGAGCAGTTCTTC.

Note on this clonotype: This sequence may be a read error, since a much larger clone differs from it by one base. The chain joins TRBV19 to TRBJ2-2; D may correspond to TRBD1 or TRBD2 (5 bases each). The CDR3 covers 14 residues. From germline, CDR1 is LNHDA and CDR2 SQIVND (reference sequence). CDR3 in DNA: TGTGCCAGTAGAACAGGTCCGAACACCGGGGAGCTGGTTTTT. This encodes CASRTGPNTGELVF.

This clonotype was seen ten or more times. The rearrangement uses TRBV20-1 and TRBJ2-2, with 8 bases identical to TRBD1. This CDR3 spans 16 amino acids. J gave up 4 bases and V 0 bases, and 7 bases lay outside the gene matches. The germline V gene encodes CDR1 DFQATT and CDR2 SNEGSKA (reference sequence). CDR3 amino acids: CSARDRQGFATGELFF. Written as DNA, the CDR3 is TGCAGTGCTAGAGACCGACAGGGGTTTGCCACCGGGGAGCTGTTTTTT.

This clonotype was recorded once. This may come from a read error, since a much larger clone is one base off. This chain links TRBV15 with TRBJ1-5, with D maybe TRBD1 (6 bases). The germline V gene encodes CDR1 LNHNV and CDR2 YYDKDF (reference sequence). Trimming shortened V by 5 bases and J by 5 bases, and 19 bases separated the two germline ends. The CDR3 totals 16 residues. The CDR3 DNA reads TGTGCCACCAGCGGCCCAACCAGGGGTGCCTATCAGCCCCAGCATTTT. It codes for CATSGPTRGAYQPQHF.

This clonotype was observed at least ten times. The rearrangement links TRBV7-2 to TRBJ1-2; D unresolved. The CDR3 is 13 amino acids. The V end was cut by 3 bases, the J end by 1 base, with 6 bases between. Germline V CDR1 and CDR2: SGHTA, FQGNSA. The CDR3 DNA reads TGTGCCAGCAGCTTGGATATTAACTATGGCTACACCTTC. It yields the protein CASSLDINYGYTF.

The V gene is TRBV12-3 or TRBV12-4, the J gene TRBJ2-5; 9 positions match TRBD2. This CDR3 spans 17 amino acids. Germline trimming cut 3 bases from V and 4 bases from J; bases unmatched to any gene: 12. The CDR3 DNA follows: TGTGCCAGCAGTTTGGGAGTAGCGGGGGTGTGGGGAGAGACCCAGTACTTC. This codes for CASSLGVAGVWGETQYF.

CDR3 DNA sequence: TGTGCCATCAGGGGACAGGGGTTGGAGCAGTACTTC. Translated: CAIRGQGLEQYF. This chain links TRBV10-3 with TRBJ2-7, with 10 nucleotides matching TRBD1. J gave up 7 bases and V 6 bases, and 3 bases lay outside the gene matches. The CDR3 loop spans 12 amino acids. Looked up from germline, CDR1 is ENHRY and CDR2 is SYGVKD.

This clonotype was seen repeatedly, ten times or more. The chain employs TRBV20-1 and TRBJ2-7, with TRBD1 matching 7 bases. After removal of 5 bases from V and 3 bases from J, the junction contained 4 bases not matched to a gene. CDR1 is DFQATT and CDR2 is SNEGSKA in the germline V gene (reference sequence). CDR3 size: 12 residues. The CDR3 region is CSAGDSYYEQYF. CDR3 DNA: TGCAGTGCTGGGGACAGCTACTACGAGCAGTACTTC.

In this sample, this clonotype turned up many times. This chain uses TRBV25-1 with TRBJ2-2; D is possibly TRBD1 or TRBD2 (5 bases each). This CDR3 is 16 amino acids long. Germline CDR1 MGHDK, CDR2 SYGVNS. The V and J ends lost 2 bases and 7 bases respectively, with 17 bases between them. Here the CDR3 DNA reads TGTGCCAGCAGTGAACCGGGACGTCGAAGGGGCGGGGAGCTGTTTTTT. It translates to CASSEPGRRRGGELFF.